This T cell receptor beta chain was obtained from a study of blood T cell repertoires in COVID-19. The overall study: Samples of COVID-19 (acute and convalescent) were obtained from the United States, Italy and Spain.

One Seattle source followed patients from active infection through their disease course. Using immunoSEQ multiplex PCR, the repertoire was profiled, and TCRdb retains in-frame clones only, with some absent. The profile shows some 200,000 clones, approximately 87% of them singletons. Germline V CDR1 and CDR2: MNHEY, SMNVEV (reference sequence). This CDR3 has 14 amino acids. The germline V and J ends were trimmed by 5 bases and 5 bases, with 15 bases remaining between them. The chain carries TRBV27 and TRBJ2-5, with D possibly TRBD1 on 6 matching bases. This TCR was recovered from a woman aged 70-85 years with COVID-19, enrolled during active disease. The source material was peripheral blood. The CDR3 DNA follows: TGTGCCAGCAGTAAAAGACAGGTATTGGAGACCCAGTACTTC. This codes for CASSKRQVLETQYF.